Presented here are 9 T cell receptor beta chains from one specimen sequenced in a study of blood T cell repertoires in COVID-19. Here immunoSEQ multiplex PCR was the method, and the copy in TCRdb shows in-frame clones only, minus some. The sample lists about 400,000 clones, around 87% occurring once. The sequencing sample was made of PBMCs or T cells enriched from blood (not recorded which). The receptors derive from a man in his forties or fifties in a cohort exposed to, infected with or recovered from COVID-19 (not recorded which).

The chain recombines TRBV28 with TRBJ2-1, with a tentative D call TRBD1 (6 bases). CDR1 MDHEN and CDR2 SYDVKM come from the germline V gene. Trimming left V 4 bases short and J 7 bases short, with 17 bases between. This CDR3 region has 15 residues. The CDR3: CASSSGQIGRNEQFF. The CDR3 DNA reads as TGTGCCAGCAGTTCCGGACAGATAGGCAGGAATGAGCAGTTCTTC.

The genes are TRBV7-9 and TRBJ2-3; a weak D match, TRBD1 (7 bases). Germline V lookup: CDR1 SEHNR, CDR2 FQNEAQ (reference sequence). V was cut by 2 bases and J by 2 bases, with 11 bases left in between. The CDR3 totals 15 residues. CDR3 coding DNA: TGTGCCAGCAGCTTACAGGGGGGATTCACAGATACGCAGTATTTT. This sequence encodes CASSLQGGFTDTQYF. The full variable domain, with the rest looked up from reference TRBV7-9 and TRBJ2-3, is DTGVSQNPRHKITKRGQNVTFRCDPISEHNRLYWYRQTLGQGPEFLTYFQNEAQLEKSRLLSDRFSAERPKGSFSTLEIQRTEQGDSAMYLCASSLQGGFTDTQYFGPGTRLTVL.

This clone has a single count. The rearrangement uses TRBV27 and TRBJ1-2; unclear D gene. The length of the CDR3 is 14 residues. Germline CDR1 MNHEY, CDR2 SMNVEV (reference sequence). Trimming left V 2 bases short and J 4 bases short, with 11 bases between. This CDR3 is CASSLVDGSYGYTF. The CDR3 nucleotides are TGTGCCAGCAGTTTAGTCGACGGGAGCTATGGCTACACCTTC.

This chain uses TRBV4-2 with TRBJ2-7, with 10 bases fitting TRBD2. V was clipped by 0 bases and J by 4 bases; unmatched bases: 3. CDR1 is LGHNA, CDR2 YNFKEQ, per germline. This CDR3 is built from 15 residues. Written as DNA, the CDR3 is TGTGCCAGCAGCCAAGATGAGCGGGAGGGATACGAGCAGTACTTC. This gives the protein CASSQDEREGYEQYF.

The chain has TRBV7-9 and TRBJ1-4, with 10 bases fitting TRBD1. Germline V gives CDR1 SEHNR, CDR2 FQNEAQ (reference sequence). The length of the CDR3 is 15 residues. Germline trimming cut 5 bases from V and 7 bases from J; bases unmatched to any gene: 7. The CDR3 region has the DNA TGTGCCAGCAGCCCCCGACAGGGGGCGGGTGAAAAACTGTTTTTT. Translation gives CASSPRQGAGEKLFF.

This clone was observed a few times. This chain connects TRBV19 to TRBJ1-5; the D gene is possibly TRBD1 (6 bases). The CDR3 spans 14 residues. The ends were cut back, 7 bases at V and 7 bases at J, with 17 bases in the middle. Germline lookup yields CDR1 LNHDA and CDR2 SQIVND (reference sequence). CDR3: CASTPGGVGQPQHF. Here the CDR3 DNA reads TGTGCCAGTACTCCGGGGGGCGTGGGACAGCCCCAGCATTTT.

This chain connects TRBV2 to TRBJ2-3; D uncertain. The length of the CDR3 is 12 residues. Germline V CDR1 and CDR2: SNHLY, FYNNEI. Trimming stripped 6 bases from V and 14 bases from J, with 18 bases between. The CDR3 coding sequence is TGTGCCAGCAGGAACGACGGCACAGATACGTATTTT. Translating gives CASRNDGTDTYF.

The chain uses TRBV25-1 and TRBJ1-5, with 11 bases that match TRBD1. The CDR3 contains 14 residues. The germline gives CDR1 MGHDK, CDR2 SYGVNS. V shed 8 bases, J shed 7 bases, and the junction held 7 bases outside the gene matches. The CDR3 reads CASSDRGRNQPQHF. The CDR3 nucleotides are TGTGCCAGCTCGGACAGGGGGCGAAACCAGCCCCAGCATTTT.

The gene calls are TRBV20-1 and TRBJ2-7; 11 bases fit TRBD2. The CDR3 is 13 amino acids. The germline CDR1 and CDR2 sequences are DFQATT and SNEGSKA (reference sequence). Trimming cost V 3 bases and J 4 bases; bases outside gene matches: 2. CDR3 loop: CSASLAGGYEQYF. CDR3 coding DNA: TGCAGTGCTAGTCTAGCGGGAGGATACGAGCAGTACTTC.